This T cell receptor (beta chain) was obtained from a study of T cell changes during pregnancy in multiple sclerosis. This CDR3 region has 15 residues. Germline CDR1 and CDR2: ENHRY and SYGVKD. V lost 3 bases and J lost 4, with 13 bases in between. Method: immunoSEQ multiplex PCR; TCRdb's copy keeps in-frame clones and lacks some. The profile shows approximately 85,000 clones, roughly nine tenths of them singletons. The receptor comes from a female donor with multiple sclerosis, enrolled in a pregnancy study. This chain uses TRBV10-3 with TRBJ1-3; tentatively, D is TRBD1 (6 bases). Material: peripheral blood, obtained in the first trimester of pregnancy. The CDR3 DNA sequence: TGTGCCATCAGTGATGGGGGGGCTTCGGGAAACACCATATATTTT. Translation: CAISDGGASGNTIYF.